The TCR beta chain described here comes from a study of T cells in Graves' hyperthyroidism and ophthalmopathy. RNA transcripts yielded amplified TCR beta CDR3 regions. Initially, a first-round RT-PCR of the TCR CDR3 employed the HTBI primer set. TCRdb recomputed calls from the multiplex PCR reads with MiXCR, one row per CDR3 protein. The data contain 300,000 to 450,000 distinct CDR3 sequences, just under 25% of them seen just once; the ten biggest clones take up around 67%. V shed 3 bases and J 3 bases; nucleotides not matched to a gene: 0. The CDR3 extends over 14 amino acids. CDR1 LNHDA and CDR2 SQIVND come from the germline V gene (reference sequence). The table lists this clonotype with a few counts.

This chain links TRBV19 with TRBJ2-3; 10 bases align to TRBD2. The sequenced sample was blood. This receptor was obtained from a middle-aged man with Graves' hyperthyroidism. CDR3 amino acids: CASSISGGTDTQYF. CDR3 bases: TGTGCCAGTAGTATTAGCGGGGGGACAGATACGCAGTATTTT.